This T cell receptor beta chain was captured by sequencing in a study of tumor-infiltrating lymphocytes in primary liver carcinoma. Across the study: The patients had histopathologically diagnosed primary liver carcinoma, and their disease was treated by surgical resection. Whole-study findings and limits: Relative to tumor region pairs, the tumor-adjacent and tumor-blood pairs showed overlap that was lower.

In addition to blood RNA drawn from unsorted whole blood, germline DNA was extracted. Total RNA (about 500 ng) served as template for TCR beta cDNA synthesis primed by a constant-region primer. Library construction for TCR beta comprised three nested multiplex PCR rounds performed with slightly modified ARM-PCR. The study ran its first two PCR rounds for approximately 10 cycles each, using TRBV1-TRBV30 forward primers and a C-beta reverse primer. Via MiXCR, TCRdb re-called the multiplex PCR reads, giving one row per CDR3 protein. The sample has more than 150,000 distinct CDR3 sequences; about 60% are singletons. Concerning this clonotype itself: What it binds is unknown. At one end the junction does not follow the germline gene, possibly because of a read error.

The germline CDR1 and CDR2 sequences are SGHNT and YENEEA. This CDR3 spans 14 amino acids. This sequence originates from a man aged 35 to 55 with primary liver carcinoma and hepatitis B virus infection. Material: peripheral blood. V and J are TRBV11-3 and TRBJ2-3; D is uncertain. The CDR3 region has the DNA TGTGCCAACAGCTTATCAGAGGCCACAGATACGCAGTATTTT. Protein: CANSLSEATDTQYF.